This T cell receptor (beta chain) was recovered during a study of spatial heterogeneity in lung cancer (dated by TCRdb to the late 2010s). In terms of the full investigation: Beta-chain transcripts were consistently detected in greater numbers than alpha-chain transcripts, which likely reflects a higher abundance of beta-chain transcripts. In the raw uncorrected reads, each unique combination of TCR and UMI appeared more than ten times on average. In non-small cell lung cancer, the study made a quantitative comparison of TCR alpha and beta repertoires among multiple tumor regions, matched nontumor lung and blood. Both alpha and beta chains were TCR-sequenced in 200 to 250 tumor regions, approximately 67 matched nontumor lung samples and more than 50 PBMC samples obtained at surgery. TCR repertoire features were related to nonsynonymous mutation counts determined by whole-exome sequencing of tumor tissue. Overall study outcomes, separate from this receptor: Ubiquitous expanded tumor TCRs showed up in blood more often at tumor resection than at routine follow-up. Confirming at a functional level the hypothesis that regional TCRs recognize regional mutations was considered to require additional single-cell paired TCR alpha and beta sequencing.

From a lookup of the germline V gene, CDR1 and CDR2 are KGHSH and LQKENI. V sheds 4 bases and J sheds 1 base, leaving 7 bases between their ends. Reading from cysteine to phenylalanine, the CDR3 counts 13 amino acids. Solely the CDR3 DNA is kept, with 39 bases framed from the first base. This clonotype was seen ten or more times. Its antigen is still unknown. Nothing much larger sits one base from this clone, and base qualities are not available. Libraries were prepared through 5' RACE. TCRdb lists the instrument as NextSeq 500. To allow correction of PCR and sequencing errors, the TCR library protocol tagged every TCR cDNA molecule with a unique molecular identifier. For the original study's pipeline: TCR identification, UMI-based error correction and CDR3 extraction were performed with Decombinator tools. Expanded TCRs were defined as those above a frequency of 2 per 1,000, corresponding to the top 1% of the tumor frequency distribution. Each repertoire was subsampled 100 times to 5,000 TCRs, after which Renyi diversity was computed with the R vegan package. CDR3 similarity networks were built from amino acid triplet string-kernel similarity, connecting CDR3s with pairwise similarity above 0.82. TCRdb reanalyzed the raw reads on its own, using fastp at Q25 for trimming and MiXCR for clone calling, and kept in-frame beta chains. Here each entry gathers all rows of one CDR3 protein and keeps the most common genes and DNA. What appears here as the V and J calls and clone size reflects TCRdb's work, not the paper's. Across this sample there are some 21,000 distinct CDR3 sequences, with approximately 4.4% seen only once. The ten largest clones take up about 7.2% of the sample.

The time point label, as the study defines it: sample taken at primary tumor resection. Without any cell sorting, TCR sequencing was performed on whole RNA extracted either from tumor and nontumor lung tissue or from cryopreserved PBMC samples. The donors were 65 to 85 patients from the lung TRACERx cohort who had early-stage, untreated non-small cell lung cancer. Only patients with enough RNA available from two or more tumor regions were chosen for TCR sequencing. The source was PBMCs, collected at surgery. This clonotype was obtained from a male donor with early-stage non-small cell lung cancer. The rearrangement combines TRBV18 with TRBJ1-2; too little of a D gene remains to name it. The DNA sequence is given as TGTGCCAGCTCACAACAGAGTAACTATGGCTACACCTTC. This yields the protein CASSQQSNYGYTF.